These 21 T cell receptor beta chains were all obtained from the same sample, sequenced in a study of blood T cell repertoires in COVID-19. The assay was immunoSEQ multiplex PCR, and TCRdb's table has in-frame clones only and misses some. Of roughly 330,000 clones detected, approximately 84% appear once; the ten largest clones hold under 11%. The specimen sequenced was PBMCs or T cells enriched from blood (not recorded which). Receptors were obtained from a woman aged 18-30 years who had recovered from COVID-19.

The V and J genes are TRBV18 and TRBJ2-1; D might be TRBD1 (5 bases). Trimming removed 0 bases from V and 2 bases from J, with 8 bases in between. The CDR3 is made up of 15 amino acids. The germline gives CDR1 KGHSH, CDR2 LQKENI. CDR3 sequence (DNA): TGTGCCAGCTCACCACCGCAGGGCCCCTACAATGAGCAGTTCTTC. As protein: CASSPPQGPYNEQFF.

The CDR3 here is CATSDSRGVTDTQYF. For the CDR3, the DNA is TGTGCCACCAGTGATTCCAGGGGGGTTACAGATACGCAGTATTTT. The rearrangement uses TRBV24-1 and TRBJ2-3, with D perhaps TRBD1 (7 bases). The V and J ends lost 2 bases and 3 bases respectively, with 11 bases between them. The CDR3 extends over 15 amino acids. The germline gives CDR1 KGHDR, CDR2 SFDVKD.

The CDR3 DNA reads TGTGCCAGCAGTCCCCATTTGGGAGCCTACGAGCAGTACTTC. Amino acids: CASSPHLGAYEQYF. The chain has TRBV9 and TRBJ2-7; possible D gene TRBD2, 5 bases. Trimming cost V 5 bases and J 2 bases, with 14 bases left between them. The CDR3 is made up of 14 amino acids. Germline V gene lookup returns CDR1 SGDLS and CDR2 YYNGEE.

The chain is built from TRBV19 and TRBJ2-2; 10 nucleotides line up with TRBD1. Germline CDR1 LNHDA, CDR2 SQIVND (reference sequence). The CDR3 extends over 15 amino acids. Trimming at V came to 7 bases and at J to 5 bases, leaving 7 bases not matched to a gene. The CDR3 spells CASTSGTGVTGELFF. The CDR3, as DNA: TGTGCCAGTACGTCCGGGACAGGGGTAACCGGGGAGCTGTTTTTT.

The chain employs TRBV9 and TRBJ2-1, with a possible D match to TRBD2 (6 bases). Trimming removed 0 bases from V and 5 bases from J, with 12 bases in between. Germline lookup yields CDR1 SGDLS and CDR2 YYNGEE. CDR3 size: 15 residues. This chain's CDR3 is CASSVGNGGDNEQFF. The CDR3 DNA is TGTGCCAGCAGCGTAGGTAACGGGGGAGACAATGAGCAGTTCTTC.

The chain joins TRBV27 to TRBJ2-7; no clear D gene. V lost 5 bases, J lost 1 base, and 9 bases lay in between. Germline-derived CDR1 and CDR2 are MNHEY and SMNVEV (reference sequence). The CDR3 sequence is 13 residues long. The CDR3 here is CASSLSESYEQYF. In DNA form, the CDR3 reads TGTGCCAGCAGTCTGTCAGAATCCTACGAGCAGTACTTC.

V gene TRBV6-5 combines with J gene TRBJ2-7; 12 nucleotides line up with TRBD1. V dropped 4 bases and J dropped 7; count of bases not matched to a gene: 5. The CDR3 is made up of 14 amino acids. In germline, CDR1 is MNHEY, CDR2 SVGAGI. The CDR3 loop reads CASSSGQGAREQYF. For the CDR3, the DNA is TGTGCCAGCAGTTCGGGACAGGGGGCGCGTGAGCAGTACTTC.

Only a few counts were recorded for this clone. The chain carries TRBV25-1 and TRBJ1-2; D is uncertain. CDR3 length: 12 amino acids. V was pared by 3 bases and J by 4 bases, with 6 bases between. CDR1 is MGHDK and CDR2 is SYGVNS in the germline V gene. CDR3 sequence reads: CASSEPIYGYTF. The CDR3 nucleotides are TGTGCCAGCAGTGAGCCTATCTATGGCTACACCTTC.

The CDR3 here is CASSWETDTQYF. DNA of the CDR3: TGTGCCAGCAGCTGGGAGACAGATACGCAGTATTTT. The chain recombines TRBV28 with TRBJ2-3, with D possibly TRBD2 on 5 matching bases. This CDR3 contains 12 residues. CDR1 is MDHEN, CDR2 SYDVKM, per germline. V lost 6 bases and J lost 3, with 7 bases in between.

The rearrangement joins TRBV5-4 to TRBJ2-1, with 15 bases lining up with TRBD2. Unmatched junction bases numbered 3, after V lost 7 bases and J lost 4 bases. In germline, CDR1 is SGHNT, CDR2 YYREEE (reference sequence). The length of the CDR3 is 15 residues. The CDR3 DNA reads TGTGCCAGCGAGGGGACTAGCGGGGGGTACAATGAGCAGTTCTTC. The encoded protein is CASEGTSGGYNEQFF.

V is TRBV7-9 and J is TRBJ2-7; D gene uncertain. Germline V gene lookup returns CDR1 SEHNR and CDR2 FQNEAQ (reference sequence). V was trimmed by 5 bases and J by 0 bases, leaving 14 bases between them. CDR3 length: 15 residues. CDR3 sequence (DNA): TGTGCCAGCAGCCCGTCGTGGCGGAGCTCCTACGAGCAGTACTTC. Amino acid sequence: CASSPSWRSSYEQYF.

This chain links TRBV29-1 with TRBJ2-3; TRBD1 might be the D (5 bases). CDR1 is SQVTM and CDR2 is ANQGSEA in the germline V gene. V dropped 4 bases and J dropped 4 bases, with 18 bases sitting between them. This CDR3 contains 15 residues. CDR3 protein: CSVALGPRKSDTQYF. DNA for the CDR3: TGCAGCGTTGCCCTGGGGCCTCGCAAATCAGATACGCAGTATTTT.

This chain joins TRBV28 and TRBJ1-2; 7 bases fit TRBD1. Trimming took 9 bases from V and 6 from J; bases not matched to a gene: 13. Per germline, CDR1 MDHEN and CDR2 SYDVKM. There are 14 residues in the CDR3. The CDR3 nucleotides read TGTGCCAGTCAGTCGCGCCGGGACAGAGATGGCTACACCTTC. Its protein is CASQSRRDRDGYTF.

This clone was seen once. The chain carries TRBV20-1 and TRBJ2-7; maybe TRBD2 (6 bases). Germline V lookup: CDR1 DFQATT, CDR2 SNEGSKA (reference sequence). The CDR3 runs 11 residues. V lost 4 bases, J lost 12 bases, and 16 bases lay in between. DNA for the CDR3: TGCAGTGCTACCGACCAGCGGGTGCTGTACTTC. It translates to CSATDQRVLYF.

The gene calls are TRBV12-3 or TRBV12-4 and TRBJ2-7, with D perhaps matching TRBD2 (6 bases). Trimming took 5 bases from V and 4 from J, leaving 12 bases between them. The CDR3 length is 13 residues. This CDR3 reads CASSAVAGYEQYF. The CDR3 bases are TGTGCCAGCAGTGCGGTGGCGGGATACGAGCAGTACTTC.

This chain joins TRBV9 and TRBJ1-1, with D maybe TRBD1 (6 bases). V was clipped by 1 base and J by 4 bases, with 11 bases between them. CDR1 is SGDLS, CDR2 YYNGEE, per germline. The CDR3 extends over 14 amino acids. The CDR3 loop is CASSVTTGSTEAFF. For the CDR3, the DNA is TGTGCCAGCAGCGTAACCACAGGGAGCACTGAAGCTTTCTTT. The whole variable domain, remainder taken from reference TRBV9 and TRBJ1-1, is DSGVTQTPKHLITATGQRVTLRCSPRSGDLSVYWYQQSLDQGLQFLIQYYNGEERAKGNILERFSAQQFPDLHSELNLSSLELGDSALYFCASSVTTGSTEAFFGQGTRLTVV.

The chain is built from TRBV28 and TRBJ1-1; no definite D call. There are 15 residues in the CDR3. Germline V gene sequence: CDR1 MDHEN, CDR2 SYDVKM. Trimming left V 3 bases short and J 4 bases short, with 15 bases between. The CDR3 sequence is CASSFLFGSSTEAFF. CDR3 nucleotide sequence: TGTGCCAGCAGTTTCTTGTTCGGTTCTTCCACTGAAGCTTTCTTT.

The chain couples TRBV23-1 to TRBJ1-5; no clear D gene. TRBV23-1 is noted as an ORF with a role that remains uncertain. V was pared by 3 bases and J by 1 base, with 7 bases between. CDR3 size: 14 residues. CDR3 coding DNA: TGCGCCAGCAGTCATCGAGGGAGCAATCAGCCCCAGCATTTT. Its protein product is CASSHRGSNQPQHF.

The chain links TRBV2 to TRBJ1-2, with TRBD1 identical over 7 bases. With 3 bases clipped from V and 4 bases from J, the junction kept 8 bases outside the gene matches. This CDR3 is 15 amino acids long. Germline values: CDR1 SNHLY, CDR2 FYNNEI. As DNA, the CDR3 is TGTGCCAGCAGTGATGGGGACAGCCGTTCCTATGGCTACACCTTC. Translated, it gives CASSDGDSRSYGYTF.

The chain links TRBV7-3 to TRBJ1-5; 10 bases agree with TRBD1. This CDR3 region has 18 residues. Trimming took 1 base from V and 5 from J; bases not matched to a gene: 11. Germline V gives CDR1 SGHTA, CDR2 FQGTGA. The CDR3: CASSLSFSGTGDHQPQHF. In DNA form, the CDR3 reads TGTGCCAGCAGCTTAAGTTTTTCCGGGACAGGGGACCATCAGCCCCAGCATTTT.

The chain links TRBV5-8 to TRBJ1-1; D possibly corresponds to TRBD1 (6 bases). V gave up 4 bases and J gave up 7 bases, with 17 bases separating them. The CDR3 extends over 14 amino acids. Germline CDR1 and CDR2: SGHTS and YDEGEE. DNA of the CDR3: TGTGCCAGCAGCACGACAGTGGGGGGGCTTGAAGCTTTCTTT. Encoded protein: CASSTTVGGLEAFF.